This T cell receptor beta chain was obtained from a study of regulatory T cells in long-lasting Graves disease. Whole-study findings and limits: Favored gene segments in persistent disease were TRBV28, TRBJ1-2 and TRBJ2-5. What was studied was peripheral blood only, and not thyroid tissue.

Construction of TCR beta libraries relied on iRepertoire HTBI primers and on Arm-PCR targeting CDR3 regions. TCRdb fed the multiplex PCR reads into MiXCR, producing one record per CDR3 protein. This table has 400,000 to 500,000 distinct CDR3 sequences, roughly a fifth appearing once. Only a few counts were recorded for this clonotype. Its antigen is not identified. Time point reported: persistent/refractory GD, antithyroid drugs over 5 years with positive TRAb. After RNA was extracted from PBMCs, the TCR library was made from it. From an endocrinology department in Xi'an, China, came the patients. CDR3 size: 15 residues. Germline loops: CDR1 LNHNV, CDR2 YYDKDF (reference sequence). With 5 bases clipped from V and 1 base from J, the junction kept 5 bases outside the gene matches.

The specimen comprised peripheral blood mononuclear cells (PBMCs), sampled when the disease was refractory, from a patient treated with antithyroid drugs. This sequence originates from a female donor with Graves disease. The V gene is TRBV15, the J gene TRBJ2-3, with 8 bases lining up with TRBD1. The CDR3 nucleotides are TGTGCCACCAGCTTCGCGACAGGGGGCACAGATACGCAGTATTTT. Translating it yields CATSFATGGTDTQYF.